The 15 T cell receptor beta chains below all came from one sample that was sequenced in a study of regulatory T cells in long-lasting Graves disease (dated by TCRdb to about 2021). The sample's time point, from its label and the paper: newly diagnosed GD, antithyroid drugs for less than 3 months. RNA was extracted from PBMCs in TRIzol for both TCR sequencing and RNA sequencing. The library was produced with multiplex PCR. These reads were obtained on an Illumina HiSeq 4000. iRepertoire HTBI primers and Arm-PCR amplification of CDR3 regions were used to construct TCR beta libraries. TCRdb trimmed the raw reads at Q25, called clones with MiXCR and kept productive beta chains. Each CDR3 protein gets just one entry, which takes the most common genes and DNA from the rows behind it. This sample holds 440,000 or so distinct CDR3 sequences; more than 12% were observed only once. Together, the top ten hold 16% of the sample.

These data are also associated with another study on T cells in Graves' hyperthyroidism and ophthalmopathy.

The specimen comprised peripheral blood mononuclear cells (PBMCs), sampled at new diagnosis, from a patient treated with antithyroid drugs. These receptors came from a woman aged 25-40 years with Graves disease. Donor details come from another sample of the same person, matched by shared clones.

The V call is TRBV28, the J call TRBJ2-7; 9 bases fit TRBD2. In germline, CDR1 is MDHEN, CDR2 SYDVKM. With 7 bases clipped from V and 0 bases from J, the junction kept 4 bases outside the gene matches. This CDR3 comprises 14 residues. The CDR3 bases are TGTGCCAGCACCAATAGCGGGAGCTCCTACGAGCAGTACTTC. It yields the protein CASTNSGSSYEQYF.

The genes are TRBV6-5 and TRBJ1-4, with a weak D call TRBD1 (5 bases). The CDR3 spans 15 residues. V shed 2 bases and J shed 6 bases, with 13 bases lying between them. The germline V gene has CDR1 MNHEY and CDR2 SVGAGI. The DNA of the CDR3 is TGTGCCAGCAGTTACGGGGGGAGGGATGATGAAAAACTGTTTTTT. Encoded protein: CASSYGGRDDEKLFF.

This clonotype was detected ten times or more. The chain has TRBV2 and TRBJ2-1; D is uncertain. The CDR3 runs 14 residues. Trimming cost V 3 bases and J 3 bases, with 9 bases left between them. The germline V gene encodes CDR1 SNHLY and CDR2 FYNNEI. The CDR3 DNA reads as TGTGCCAGCAGTGACTCCACTCACTACAATGAGCAGTTCTTC. It is translated as CASSDSTHYNEQFF.

The chain combines TRBV19 with TRBJ2-7; TRBD2 matches 11 bases. Per germline, CDR1 LNHDA and CDR2 SQIVND (reference sequence). The CDR3 covers 17 residues. V dropped 3 bases and J dropped 0; count of bases not matched to a gene: 7. The CDR3 sequence: CASSISLGTSGSYEQYF. CDR3 in DNA: TGTGCCAGTAGTATCTCTCTCGGGACTAGCGGCTCCTACGAGCAGTACTTC.

This clonotype was detected many times. CDR3 sequence (DNA): TGTGCCAGCAGCTTAGATCCAGGGACAAGCTCCTACAATGAGCAGTTCTTC. It encodes CASSLDPGTSSYNEQFF. J is TRBJ2-1 and V is TRBV11-2, with D possibly TRBD1 on 6 matching bases. The CDR3 loop spans 17 amino acids. The V gene lost 0 bases and the J gene lost 0 bases, with 12 bases spanning the gap. Germline CDR1 SGHAT, CDR2 FQNNGV.

The rearrangement links TRBV12-3 or TRBV12-4 to TRBJ1-3; the D gene is possibly TRBD1 (6 bases). CDR3 size: 15 residues. V was trimmed by 3 bases and J by 0 bases, leaving 9 bases between them. CDR3 sequence reads: CASSLRGGSGNTIYF. CDR3 in DNA: TGTGCCAGCAGTTTGAGGGGGGGCTCTGGAAACACCATATATTTT.

Concerning this clonotype itself: Given a much more abundant clone one base away, this may be a read error. The gene calls are TRBV13 and TRBJ2-5; tentatively, D is TRBD2 (6 bases). The ends were cut back, 2 bases at V and 11 bases at J, with 24 bases in the middle. Germline loops: CDR1 PRHDT, CDR2 FYEKMQ (reference sequence). The CDR3 has 16 amino acids. This CDR3 is CASSLTRDLATNEQYF. The CDR3 nucleotides are TGTGCCAGCAGCTTAACCCGGGACTTGGCTACCAATGAGCAGTACTTC.

This clonotype was observed a handful of times. V gene TRBV3-1 combines with J gene TRBJ2-3, with 10 bases that match TRBD2. CDR1 and CDR2 from the germline V gene are LGHDT and YNNKEL (reference sequence). The CDR3 consists of 16 residues. Unmatched junction bases numbered 8, after V lost 4 bases and J lost 4 bases. The chain's CDR3 is CASSLLAGAESDTQYF. For the CDR3, the DNA is TGTGCCAGCAGCCTCCTAGCGGGGGCTGAGTCAGATACGCAGTATTTT.

This chain links TRBV3-1 with TRBJ2-4; no clear D. V was clipped by 7 bases and J by 9 bases, with 13 bases between them. CDR1 and CDR2 (germline): LGHDT, YNNKEL (reference sequence). The CDR3 contains 12 residues. DNA of the CDR3: TGTGCCAGCAACAGAGACTCTGGCATTCAGTACTTC. Amino acids: CASNRDSGIQYF.

In this sample, this clonotype turned up many times. The J gene is TRBJ2-5, the V gene TRBV20-1; D may be TRBD1 (5 bases). Germline loops: CDR1 DFQATT, CDR2 SNEGSKA (reference sequence). The CDR3 totals 12 residues. Trimming shortened V by 3 bases and J by 0 bases, and 5 bases separated the two germline ends. CDR3 nucleotide sequence: TGCAGTGCTAGGGGGCACCAAGAGACCCAGTACTTC. Encoded protein: CSARGHQETQYF.

This clonotype has at least ten counts. This sequence joins TRBV6-5 and TRBJ2-3; TRBD2 agrees at 14 bases. The germline V gene has CDR1 MNHEY and CDR2 SVGAGI. Trimming took 0 bases from V and 6 from J; bases not matched to a gene: 2. The CDR3 sequence is 16 residues long. The CDR3 DNA reads as TGTGCCAGCAGTTACTCGGGACTAGCGGGAGTGGATACGCAGTATTTT. Translation: CASSYSGLAGVDTQYF.

On this clonotype itself: A read error may explain this, as a much larger clone is one base away. The chain combines TRBV5-5 with TRBJ2-2; D remains ambiguous. This CDR3 region has 17 residues. With 3 bases removed from V and 4 bases from J, the gap between germline ends came to 19 bases. In germline, CDR1 is SGHKS, CDR2 YYEKEE (reference sequence). CDR3 sequence reads: CASSSTRLDGCTGELFF. The CDR3 nucleotides read TGTGCCAGCAGCTCGACACGGCTGGACGGGTGCACCGGGGAGCTGTTTTTT.

This clonotype was counted ten times or more. The chain employs TRBV2 and TRBJ1-2; the D is unclear. Trimming left V 6 bases short and J 5 bases short, with 10 bases between. The CDR3 totals 12 residues. Germline CDR1 reads SNHLY; CDR2 reads FYNNEI. The DNA of the CDR3 is TGTGCCAGCAGGGAGAGTGGGTATGGCTACACCTTC. The encoded protein is CASRESGYGYTF.

This clonotype showed up many times. This chain uses TRBV24-1 with TRBJ2-1, with a weak D call TRBD1 (6 bases). Trimming removed 7 bases from V and 0 bases from J, with 15 bases in between. The CDR3 consists of 16 residues. Germline CDR1 reads KGHDR; CDR2 reads SFDVKD. CDR3 loop: CATSPTGWSSYNEQFF. CDR3 sequence (DNA): TGTGCCACCAGCCCTACAGGGTGGAGCTCCTACAATGAGCAGTTCTTC.

The rearrangement joins TRBV27 to TRBJ2-1; 10 bases align to TRBD2. This CDR3 has 15 residues. V shed 6 bases, J shed 7 bases, and the junction held 9 bases outside the gene matches. The germline CDR1 and CDR2 sequences are MNHEY and SMNVEV (reference sequence). Here the CDR3 DNA reads TGTGCCAGCAGCTCCTCTAGCGGGAGCTGGAATGAGCAGTTCTTC. Amino acid sequence: CASSSSSGSWNEQFF.